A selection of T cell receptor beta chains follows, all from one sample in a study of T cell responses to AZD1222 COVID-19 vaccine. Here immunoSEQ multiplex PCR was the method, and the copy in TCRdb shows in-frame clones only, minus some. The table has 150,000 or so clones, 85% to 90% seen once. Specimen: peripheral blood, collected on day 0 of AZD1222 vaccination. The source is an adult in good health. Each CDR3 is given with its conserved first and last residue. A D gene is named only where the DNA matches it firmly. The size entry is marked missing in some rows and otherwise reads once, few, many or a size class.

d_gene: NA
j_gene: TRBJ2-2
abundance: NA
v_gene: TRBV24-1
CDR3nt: TGTGCCACCAGTGATTTGGGGGGGCACACCGGGGAGCTGTTTTTT
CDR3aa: CATSDLGGHTGELFF

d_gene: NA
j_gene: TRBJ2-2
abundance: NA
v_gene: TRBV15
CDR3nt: TGTGCCACCAGCAGAGCCGTGATAATGGATAACACCGGGGAGCTGTTTTTT
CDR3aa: CATSRAVIMDNTGELFF

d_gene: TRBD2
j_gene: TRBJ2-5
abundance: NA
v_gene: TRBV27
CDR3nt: TGTGCCAGCAGTTTCAGACTAGCGGGGGGTTCGCTGGAGACCCAGTACTTC
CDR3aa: CASSFRLAGGSLETQYF

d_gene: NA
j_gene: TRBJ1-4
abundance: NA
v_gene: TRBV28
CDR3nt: TGTGCCAGCAGTGTTATAGTGGAAAAACTGTTTTTT
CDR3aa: CASSVIVEKLFF

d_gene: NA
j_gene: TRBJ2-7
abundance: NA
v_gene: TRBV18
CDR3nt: TGTGCCAGCTCACCCGGCCAGGTCTACGAGCAGTACTTC
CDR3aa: CASSPGQVYEQYF

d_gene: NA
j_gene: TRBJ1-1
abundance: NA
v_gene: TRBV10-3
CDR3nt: TGTGCCATCACCCAGGACGATAAACTTAACACTGAAGCTTTCTTT
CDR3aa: CAITQDDKLNTEAFF

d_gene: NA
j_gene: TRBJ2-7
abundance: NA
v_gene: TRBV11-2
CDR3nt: TGTGCCAGCAGCTTAGCCCCCAGTATCTCCTACGAGCAGTACTTC
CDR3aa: CASSLAPSISYEQYF

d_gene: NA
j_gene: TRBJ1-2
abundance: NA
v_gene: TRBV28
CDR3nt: TGTGCCAGCAGTCGGACAGCAAACTATGGCTACACCTTC
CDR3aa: CASSRTANYGYTF

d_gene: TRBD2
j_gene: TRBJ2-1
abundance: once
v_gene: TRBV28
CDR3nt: TGTGCCAGCAGTTCGGGACTAGCGGGGGGGCCGCCCAATGAGCAGTTCTTC
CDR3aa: CASSSGLAGGPPNEQFF

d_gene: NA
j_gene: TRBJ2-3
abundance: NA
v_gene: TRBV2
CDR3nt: TGTGCCAGCGATGCATACAGTGATACGCAGTATTTT
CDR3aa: CASDAYSDTQYF

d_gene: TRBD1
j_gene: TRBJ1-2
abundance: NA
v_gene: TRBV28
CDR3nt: TGTGCCAGCAGTTTATGGCGGCAGGGGGCGGTTTCGGATAACTATGGCTACACCTTC
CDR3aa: CASSLWRQGAVSDNYGYTF

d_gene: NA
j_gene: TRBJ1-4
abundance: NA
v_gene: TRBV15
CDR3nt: TGTGCCACCAGCAGAGAGGGAAAACTGTTTTTT
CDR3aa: CATSREGKLFF

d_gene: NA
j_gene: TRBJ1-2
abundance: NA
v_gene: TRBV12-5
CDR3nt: TGTGCTAGTGGTTTCGGGGATAACTATGGCTACACCTTC
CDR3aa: CASGFGDNYGYTF

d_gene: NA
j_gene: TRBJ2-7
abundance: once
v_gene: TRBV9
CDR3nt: TGTGCCAGCAGCGTAGCCCCCGACAGCAAATACGAGCAGTACTTC
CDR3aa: CASSVAPDSKYEQYF

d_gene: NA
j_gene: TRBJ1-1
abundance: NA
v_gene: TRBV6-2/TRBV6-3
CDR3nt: TGTGCCAGCAGTTACCGCGGGATGAACACTGAAGCTTTCTTT
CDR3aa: CASSYRGMNTEAFF

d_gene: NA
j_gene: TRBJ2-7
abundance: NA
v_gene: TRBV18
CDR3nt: TGTGCCAGCTCACCGGGCTACGAGCAGTACTTC
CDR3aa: CASSPGYEQYF

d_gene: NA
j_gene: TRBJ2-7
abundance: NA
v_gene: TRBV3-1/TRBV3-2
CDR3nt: TGTGCCAGCAGCCAAGACAGTCCCCACGAGCAGTACTTC
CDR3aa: CASSQDSPHEQYF

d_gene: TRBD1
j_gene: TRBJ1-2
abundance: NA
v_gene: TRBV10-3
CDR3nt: TGTGCCATCAGTGGGGGGACAGGGACATATGGCTACACCTTC
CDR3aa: CAISGGTGTYGYTF

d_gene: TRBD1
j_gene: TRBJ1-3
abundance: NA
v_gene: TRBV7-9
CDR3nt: TGTGCCAGCAGCCCAGGGACAGGGGGAAACACCATATATTTT
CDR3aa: CASSPGTGGNTIYF

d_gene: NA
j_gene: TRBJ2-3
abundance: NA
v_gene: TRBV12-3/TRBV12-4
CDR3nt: TGTGCCAGCAGCCAAGAAGATACGCAGTATTTT
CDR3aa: CASSQEDTQYF

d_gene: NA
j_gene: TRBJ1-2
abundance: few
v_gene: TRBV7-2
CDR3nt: TGTGCCAGCAGCTTTGCTGGACGCCCTTACACCTTC
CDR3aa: CASSFAGRPYTF

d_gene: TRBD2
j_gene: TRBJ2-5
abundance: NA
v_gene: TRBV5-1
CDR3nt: TGCGCCAGCAGCAAGACCAGCGGGGGGGCCGTGGAGACCCAGTACTTC
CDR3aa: CASSKTSGGAVETQYF

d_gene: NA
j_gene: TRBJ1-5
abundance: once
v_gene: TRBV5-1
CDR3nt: TGCGCCAGCAGCTTGGAAGGAGGCCCCTTCAATCAGCCCCAGCATTTT
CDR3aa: CASSLEGGPFNQPQHF

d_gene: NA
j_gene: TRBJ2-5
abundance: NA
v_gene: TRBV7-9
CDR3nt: TGTGCCAGCAGCTTAGTCGGGGGAAGGTTGAAGACCCAGTACTTC
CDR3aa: CASSLVGGRLKTQYF

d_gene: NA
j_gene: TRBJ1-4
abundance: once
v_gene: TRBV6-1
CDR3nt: TGTGCCAGCAGTGATGGATCGGCTAATGAAAAACTGTTTTTT
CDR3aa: CASSDGSANEKLFF

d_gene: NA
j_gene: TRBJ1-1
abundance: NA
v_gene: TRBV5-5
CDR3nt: TGTGCCAGCAGCTTCGAGGGGGTTCTGGCTTTCTTT
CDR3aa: CASSFEGVLAFF

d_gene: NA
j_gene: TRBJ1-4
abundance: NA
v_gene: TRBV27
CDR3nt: TGTGCCAGCAGTTCCGGAGTTGAAAAACTGTTTTTT
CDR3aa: CASSSGVEKLFF

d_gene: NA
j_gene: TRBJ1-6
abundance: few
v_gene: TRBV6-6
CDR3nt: TGTGCCAGCAGTGCCGGCGGGGACAATTCACCCCTCCACTTT
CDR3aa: CASSAGGDNSPLHF

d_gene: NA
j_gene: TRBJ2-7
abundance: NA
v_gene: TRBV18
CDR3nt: TGTGCCAGCTCACCGGTCGGGATCTACGAGCAGTACTTC
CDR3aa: CASSPVGIYEQYF

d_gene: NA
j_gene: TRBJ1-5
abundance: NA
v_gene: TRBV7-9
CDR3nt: TGTGCCAGCAGCACAAGAGACAGCAATCAGCCCCAGCATTTT
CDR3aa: CASSTRDSNQPQHF

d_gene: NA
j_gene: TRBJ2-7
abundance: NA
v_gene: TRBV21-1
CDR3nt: TGTGCCAGCAGCATGGGACAGGGGGCTAGTAATTCCTACGAGCAGTACTTC
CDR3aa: CASSMGQGASNSYEQYF

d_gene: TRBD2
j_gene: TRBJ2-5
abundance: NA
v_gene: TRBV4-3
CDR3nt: TGCGCCAGCAGCCTGACTAGCGGGGGGATCCAAGAGACCCAGTACTTC
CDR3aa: CASSLTSGGIQETQYF

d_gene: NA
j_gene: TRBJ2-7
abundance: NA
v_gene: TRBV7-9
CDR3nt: TGTGCCAGCAGCTCCGAGCCTCACAGTGGCGAGCAGTACTTC
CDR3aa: CASSSEPHSGEQYF

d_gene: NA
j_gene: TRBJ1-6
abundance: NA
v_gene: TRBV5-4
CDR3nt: TGTGCCAGCAGCTTCCGGGACGGTGGGTCACCCCTCCACTTT
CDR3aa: CASSFRDGGSPLHF

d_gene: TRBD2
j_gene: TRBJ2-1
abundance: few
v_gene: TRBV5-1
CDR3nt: TGCGCCAGCAGCTTGAGGCCAGCGGGGGAGCAGTTCTTC
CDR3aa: CASSLRPAGEQFF

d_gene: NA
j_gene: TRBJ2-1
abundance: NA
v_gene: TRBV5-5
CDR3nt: TGTGCCAGCAGCTTTCGAGCGCTACTCCGACCCTACAATGAGCAGTTCTTC
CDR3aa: CASSFRALLRPYNEQFF